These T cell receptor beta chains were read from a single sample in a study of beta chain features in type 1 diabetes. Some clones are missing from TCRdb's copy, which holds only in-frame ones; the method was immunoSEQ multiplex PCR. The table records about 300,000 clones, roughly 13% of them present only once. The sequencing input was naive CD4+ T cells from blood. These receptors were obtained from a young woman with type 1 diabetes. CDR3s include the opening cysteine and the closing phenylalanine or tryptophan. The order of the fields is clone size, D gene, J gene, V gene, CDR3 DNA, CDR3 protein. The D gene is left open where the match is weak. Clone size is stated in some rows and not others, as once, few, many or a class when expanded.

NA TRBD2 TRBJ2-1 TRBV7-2 TGTGCCAGCAGCCCCAGACTAGCGGATGAGCAGTTCTTC CASSPRLADEQFF
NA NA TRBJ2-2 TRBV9 TGTGCCAGCCCAGGGGACACCGGGGAGCTGTTTTTT CASPGDTGELFF
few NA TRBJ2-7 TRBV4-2 TGTGCCAGCAGCCAAGATCCCGGGACTTACTCCTACGAGCAGTACTTC CASSQDPGTYSYEQYF
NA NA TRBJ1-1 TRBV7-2 TGTGCCAGCAGCTTATCGCGTCAGAACACTGAAGCTTTCTTT CASSLSRQNTEAFF
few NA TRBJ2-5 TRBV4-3 TGCGCCAGCAGCCAAGATTTCGGGGACTTGCAAGAGACCCAGTACTTC CASSQDFGDLQETQYF
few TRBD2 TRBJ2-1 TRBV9 TGTGCCAGCAGCGTTTCTAGCGGGAGGGCCGTGCATGAGCAGTTCTTC CASSVSSGRAVHEQFF
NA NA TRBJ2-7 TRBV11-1 TGTGCCAGCCGGATCGACGCGGACTACGAGCAGTACTTC CASRIDADYEQYF
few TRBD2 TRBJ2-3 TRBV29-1 TGCAGCGTTGGGGTTAGCGGGAGAAGGACAGATACGCAGTATTTT CSVGVSGRRTDTQYF
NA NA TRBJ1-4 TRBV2 TGTGCCAGCAGGGCAGTACCAAGTGAAAAACTGTTTTTT CASRAVPSEKLFF
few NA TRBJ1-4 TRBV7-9 TGTGCCAGCAGCCTTCTCTTCGGGGGAGGAGAAAAACTGTTTTTT CASSLLFGGGEKLFF
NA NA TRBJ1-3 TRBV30 TGTGCCTGCCCTGCGATGAGAGCTCTAGGAAACACCATATATTTT CACPAMRALGNTIYF
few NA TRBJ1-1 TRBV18 TGTGCCAGCTTAGCAGGGCTGAACACTGAAGCTTTCTTT CASLAGLNTEAFF
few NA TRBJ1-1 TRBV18 TGTGCCAGCTCACCGATACAGGAGATGAACACTGAAGCTTTCTTT CASSPIQEMNTEAFF
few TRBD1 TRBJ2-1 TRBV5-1 TGCGCCAGCAGAGTAGAGGGGGCCTCCTACAATGAGCAGTTCTTC CASRVEGASYNEQFF
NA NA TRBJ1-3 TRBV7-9 TGTGCCAGCAGCTTCTCCCTTAACTCTGGAAACACCATATATTTT CASSFSLNSGNTIYF
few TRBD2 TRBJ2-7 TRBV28 TGTGCCAGCAATTCGGCTAGCGGTTCCTACGAGCAGTACTTC CASNSASGSYEQYF
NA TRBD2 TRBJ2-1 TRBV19 TGTGCCAGTAGTATAGAGTTGCCTAGCGGGTATATCAATGAGCAGTTCTTC CASSIELPSGYINEQFF
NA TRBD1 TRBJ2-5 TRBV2 TGTGCCAGCAGTGAGGAGACAGGGTCGGGGGAGACCCAGTACTTC CASSEETGSGETQYF
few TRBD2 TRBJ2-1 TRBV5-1 TGCGCCAGCAGACTAGCGGGAGCTCCCTTTTACAATGAGCAGTTCTTC CASRLAGAPFYNEQFF
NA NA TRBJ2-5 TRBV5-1 TGCGCCAGCAGCTTAGGACAGTTCCAAGAGACCCAGTACTTC CASSLGQFQETQYF
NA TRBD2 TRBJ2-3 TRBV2 TGTGCCAGCACGGGACTAGCGGTAGCAGATACGCAGTATTTT CASTGLAVADTQYF
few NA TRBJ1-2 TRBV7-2 TGTGCCAGCAGCTTGGCGGGGCTCTATGGCTACACCTTC CASSLAGLYGYTF
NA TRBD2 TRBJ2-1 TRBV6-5 TGTGCCAGCAGTTACTCGCGGGGGGTCGGGCAGTTCTTC CASSYSRGVGQFF
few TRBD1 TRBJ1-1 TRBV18 TGTGCCAGCTCACGACAGGGAAACACTGAAGCTTTCTTT CASSRQGNTEAFF
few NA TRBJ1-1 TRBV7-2 TGTGCCAGCAGCTCCCGGTGGCAGGGGACTGAAGCTTTCTTT CASSSRWQGTEAFF
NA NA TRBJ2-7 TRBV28 TGTGGGGTACAGGGATCCTACGAGCAGTACTTC CGVQGSYEQYF
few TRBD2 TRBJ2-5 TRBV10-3 TGTGCCATCAGCTTTACTAGCGACCAAGAGACCCAGTACTTC CAISFTSDQETQYF
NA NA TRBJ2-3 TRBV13 TGTGCCAGCAGCCCTCCGGGGGGCCGAGTTTACACAGATACGCAGTATTTT CASSPPGGRVYTDTQYF
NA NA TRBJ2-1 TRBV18 TGTGCCAGCTCACCACCGAACATGGGCTGGGATGAGCAGTTCTTC CASSPPNMGWDEQFF
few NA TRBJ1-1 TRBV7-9 TGTGCCAGCAGCCTCCTCCCGGGGGGGCGGAACACTGAAGCTTTCTTT CASSLLPGGRNTEAFF
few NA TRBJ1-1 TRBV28 TGTGCCAGCAGAATAGACACTGAAGCTTTCTTT CASRIDTEAFF
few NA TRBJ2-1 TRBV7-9 TGTGCCAGCAGCTCGGTGGGGCTAGAGAAGCAGTTCTTC CASSSVGLEKQFF
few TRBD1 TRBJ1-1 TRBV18 TGTGCCAGCTCACCTACTCGACAGGGGAACACTGAAGCTTTCTTT CASSPTRQGNTEAFF
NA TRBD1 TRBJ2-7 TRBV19 TGTGCCAGTAGCCTGGGACAGACTTTCTCCTACGAGCAGTACTTC CASSLGQTFSYEQYF
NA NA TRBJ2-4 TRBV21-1 TGTGCCAGCAGCGGGAGATCCGGGACTAGCCAAAACATTCAGTACTTC CASSGRSGTSQNIQYF
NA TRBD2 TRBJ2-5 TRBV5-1 TGCGCCAGCAGCCGCGGGACTAGCGGACACCAAGAGACCCAGTACTTC CASSRGTSGHQETQYF
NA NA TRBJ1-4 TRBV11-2 TGTGCCAGCAGCCTCGGGACTAAGGCGAAACTGTTTTTT CASSLGTKAKLFF
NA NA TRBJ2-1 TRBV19 TGTGCCAGTAGTATTCAGCGGGTTGACAATGAGCAGTTCTTC CASSIQRVDNEQFF
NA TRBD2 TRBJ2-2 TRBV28 TGTGCCAGCAGTTCGCAAAGAGCTAGCGGGACCATGACCGGGGAGCTGTTTTTT CASSSQRASGTMTGELFF
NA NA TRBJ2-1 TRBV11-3 TGTGCCAGCAGCTTGGACCAGGGATACAATGAGCAGTTCTTC CASSLDQGYNEQFF
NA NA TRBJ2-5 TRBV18 TGTGCCAGCTCACAGAATCGAGGGGAGACCCAGTACTTC CASSQNRGETQYF
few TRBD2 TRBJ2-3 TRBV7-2 TGTGCCAGCAGCGTCGCATCTACTAGCGGGAGGCCTACAGATACGCAGTATTTT CASSVASTSGRPTDTQYF
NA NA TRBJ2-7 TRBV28 TGTGCCAGCAGTCGAGACTGGACAGTTCACGAGCAGTACTTC CASSRDWTVHEQYF
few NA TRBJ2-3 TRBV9 TGTGCCAGCAGCGCAGCGACAGATACGCAGTATTTT CASSAATDTQYF
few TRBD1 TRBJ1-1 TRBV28 TGTGCCAGCAGTTTCAACCCGGGACAGCAGAACACTGAAGCTTTCTTT CASSFNPGQQNTEAFF
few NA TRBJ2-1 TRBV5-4 TGTGCCAGCAGCGCAACCTTAGGGGACAATGAGCAGTTCTTC CASSATLGDNEQFF
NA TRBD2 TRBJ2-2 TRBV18 TGTGCCAGCGGTCTGCGGGAGAACGGCGGGGAGCTGTTTTTT CASGLRENGGELFF
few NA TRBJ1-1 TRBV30 TGTGCCTGGAGTGTATTACAGACGAACACTGAAGCTTTCTTT CAWSVLQTNTEAFF
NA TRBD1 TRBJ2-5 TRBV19 TGTGCCAGTAGGGGGACAGGGGTAGGGGAGACCCAGTACTTC CASRGTGVGETQYF
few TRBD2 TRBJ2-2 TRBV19 TGTGCCAGTAGCTCCGGACTAGCGGGAACCGGGGAGCTGTTTTTT CASSSGLAGTGELFF
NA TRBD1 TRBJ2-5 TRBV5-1 TGCGCCAGCAGCCCGGCTGGGACAGTTTTCTGGGAGACCCAGTACTTC CASSPAGTVFWETQYF
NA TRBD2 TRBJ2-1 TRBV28 TGTGCCAGCAGTTTTTACTCGGGACTAGCTTCGTACAATGAGCAGTTCTTC CASSFYSGLASYNEQFF
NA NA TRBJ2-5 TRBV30 TGTGCCTGGAGTCGACCGATGAGGGAGGAAGAGACCCAGTACTTC CAWSRPMREEETQYF
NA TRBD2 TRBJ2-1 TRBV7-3 TGTGCCAGCAGCCCCACCGGAGGAGCGGGAGCCCTCAATGAGCAGTTCTTC CASSPTGGAGALNEQFF
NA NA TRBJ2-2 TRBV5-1 TGCGCCAGCAGCTTGATGGACAGACTCACCGGGGAGCTGTTTTTT CASSLMDRLTGELFF
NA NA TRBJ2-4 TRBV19 TGTGCCAGTAGTATCTCCCGGGGACTAGCCAAAAACATTCAGTACTTC CASSISRGLAKNIQYF
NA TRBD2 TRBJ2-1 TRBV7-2 TGTGCCAGCAGCTTAGGTCTAGCGGGAGGTGGAGAGCAGTTCTTC CASSLGLAGGGEQFF
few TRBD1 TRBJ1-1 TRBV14 TGTGCCAGCAGCCATAACAGGGGACGGTGGAACACTGAAGCTTTCTTT CASSHNRGRWNTEAFF
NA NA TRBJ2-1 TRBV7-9 TGTGCCAGCAGCTTATCTAGAGAGTATAACAATGAGCAGTTCTTC CASSLSREYNNEQFF